Detailed here is one T cell receptor beta chain. Its antigen remains unidentified. Samples came from healthy bone marrow donors. Germline V gene data show CDR1 as LGHNA and CDR2 as YNFKEQ. The CDR3 has 17 amino acids. V lost 0 bases and J 1 base, leaving 15 bases between the germline ends. PCR used 60 Vbeta primers and 13 Jbeta primers. Sequencing used immunoSEQ multiplex PCR; TCRdb keeps in-frame clones, though not all of them. Among roughly 250,000 clones listed, about 80% were seen once. This specimen belongs to a study of cytomegalovirus exposure and HLA in healthy donors. Study results and limitations: Rarity held for most TCR sequences, but there were some public TCRs that occurred in many donors. In vitro confirmation showed three CMV-associated chains to be CMV antigen specific. Analysis performed later showed TCR beta chains linked to HLA being more clonally expanded than equally common others.

The source material was PBMCs. The TCR sequence derives from a girl aged 2-10 years in good health and CMV-seronegative. The V gene is TRBV4-2, the J gene TRBJ1-2; no clear D. The CDR3 DNA sequence: TGTGCCAGCAGCCAAGATCCGGAGCCAGACCTTAACTATGGCTACACCTTC. Translating gives CASSQDPEPDLNYGYTF.